The T cell receptor beta chain under discussion was sequenced for a study of PD-L1 blockade in urothelial cancer. Documented time point: pretreatment peripheral blood. This CDR3 contains 16 residues. The V gene's germline CDR1 is SGHDT and CDR2 YYEEEE. Trimming stripped 0 bases from V and 1 base from J, with 13 bases between. TCRdb's copy holds only in-frame clones and misses some; the assay was immunoSEQ multiplex PCR. Of around 63,000 clones in the sample, 75% to 85% were seen once. The sequence was obtained from a man aged 70 or older with urothelial cancer. The sequencing here drew on PBMCs, taken around atezolizumab (anti-PD-L1) treatment. This rearrangement joins TRBV5-6 to TRBJ2-5; weak D call: TRBD1 (7 bases). The CDR3 here is CASSLAAGQFQETQYF. The CDR3 DNA reads as TGTGCCAGCAGCTTGGCGGCGGGACAGTTCCAAGAGACCCAGTACTTC.